This TCR beta chain derives from a study of shared clonotypes between healthy human individuals. Study-level findings and limits: Rarefaction exposed incomplete sorted-subset sequencing despite large depth.

The CDR3 consists of 15 residues. Germline CDR1 MDHEN, CDR2 SYDVKM. The V gene end was trimmed by 5 bases and the J gene end by 11 bases; junction bases not matched to a gene: 16. In the study's own analysis: Filtering was not the same, since immunoSEQ gave junction-only sequences without quality scores. Method: immunoSEQ multiplex PCR; TCRdb's copy keeps in-frame clones and lacks some. D and trimming come from the DNA, and the V and J calls and clone size come from that table. This table holds hundreds of thousands of clones, approximately 74% found once. Details on this clone: Its antigen is still unknown.

Nashville, Tennessee was home to all donors, who were Caucasian adults. The V and J genes are TRBV28 and TRBJ2-7, with 9 bases that match TRBD2. The sample consisted of memory CD4+ T cells sorted from blood. The subset is: CD45RA-negative fraction. The clonotype was recovered from a woman aged 30 to 39 in good health. The CDR3 loop reads CASSPPRALAGREYF. The CDR3 DNA reads as TGTGCCAGCAGTCCCCCTCGGGCGCTAGCGGGAAGGGAGTACTTC.